This TCR beta chain was recorded in a study of preoperative IRX-2 immunotherapy in early breast cancer (dated by TCRdb to between 2018 and 2020). Preparation of the library involved the immunoSEQ multiplex PCR assay. TCRdb obtained this table from immuneACCESS and retained in-frame rearrangements with V and J assigned. These tables miss some clones; where compared with another copy, unresolved V genes account for less than half of the shortfall, and the remainder is unexplained. The sample includes around 25,000 clones, with about four fifths observed a single time. Jointly, the top ten make up around 2.3% of the sample. Counted from cysteine to phenylalanine, this CDR3 has 15 amino acids. The sequence is cut down to CDR3 DNA, 45 bases in frame from base 1. Taken from the germline V gene, the CDR1 and CDR2 loops are SGHNT and YENEEA. V drops 4 bases and J drops 4 bases, leaving 14 bases in between.

As regards this clone: Its target antigen remains unknown. No much larger clone exists at a distance of one base, and base qualities are not known.

The label giving this sample's treatment or condition can be read as: preoperative locoregional IRX-2 cytokine immunotherapy. The samples were obtained from a phase Ib study in which preoperative, locoregional IRX-2 cytokine immunotherapy intended to prime immune responses was tested. Before surgery, IRX-2 was given to the donors, who were patients with early-stage breast cancer. This material consisted of lymph node tissue, taken before IRX-2 immunotherapy. In this chain, TRBV11-3 is recombined with TRBJ1-5; perhaps TRBD1 is the D gene, with 5 bases matching. This sequence originates from a human donor with breast cancer. CDR3 region: CASSSETDWNQPQHF. The DNA sequence is as follows: TGTGCCAGCAGCTCGGAGACAGATTGGAATCAGCCCCAGCATTTT.